Given below is one TCR beta chain in context. Here immunoSEQ multiplex PCR was the method, and the copy in TCRdb shows in-frame clones only, minus some. Among around 40,000 clones listed, 70% to 90% were seen once. This CDR3 has 15 amino acids. The V and J ends lost 1 base and 2 bases respectively, with 9 bases between them. From germline, CDR1 is SGDLS and CDR2 YYNGEE. The sample is drawn from a study of sequential checkpoint blockade in melanoma. Indicated treatment: randomized to nivolumab then ipilimumab (arm A) or the reverse (arm B). The input for sequencing was CD8+ T cells sorted from blood (inferred from file names), taken from a patient given nivolumab and ipilimumab in sequence. The receptor comes from a human donor with melanoma. The chain recombines TRBV9 with TRBJ2-2, with D possibly being TRBD1 (6 bases). DNA of the CDR3: TGTGCCAGCAGCGTAAACAGGGCAAACACCGGGGAGCTGTTTTTT. It translates to CASSVNRANTGELFF.